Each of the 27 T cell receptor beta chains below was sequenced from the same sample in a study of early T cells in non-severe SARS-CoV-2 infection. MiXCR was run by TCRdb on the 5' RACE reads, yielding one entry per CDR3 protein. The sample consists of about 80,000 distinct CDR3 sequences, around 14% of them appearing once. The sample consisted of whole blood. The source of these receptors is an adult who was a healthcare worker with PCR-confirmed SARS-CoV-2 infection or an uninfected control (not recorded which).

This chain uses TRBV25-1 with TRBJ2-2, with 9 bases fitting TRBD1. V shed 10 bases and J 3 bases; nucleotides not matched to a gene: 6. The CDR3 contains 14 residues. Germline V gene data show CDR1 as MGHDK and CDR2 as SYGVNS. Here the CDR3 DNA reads TGTGCCACCTCGGGACAGGGAGACACCGGGGAGCTGTTTTTT. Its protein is CATSGQGDTGELFF.

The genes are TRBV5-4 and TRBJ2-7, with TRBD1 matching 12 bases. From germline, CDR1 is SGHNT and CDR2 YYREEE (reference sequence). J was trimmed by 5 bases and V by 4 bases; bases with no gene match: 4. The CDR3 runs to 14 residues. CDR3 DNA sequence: TGTGCCAGCAGCCGGGACAGGGGGCCCCACGAGCAGTACTTC. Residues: CASSRDRGPHEQYF. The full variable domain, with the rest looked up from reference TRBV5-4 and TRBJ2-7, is ETGVTQSPTHLIKTRGQQVTLRCSSQSGHNTVSWYQQALGQGPQFIFQYYREEENGRGNFPPRFSGLQFPNYSSELNVNALELDDSALYLCASSRDRGPHEQYFGPGTRLTVT.

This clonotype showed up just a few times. CDR3 bases: TGTGCCAGCAGTCCCGCAGGGACAGGGGCTAACTATGGCTACACCTTC. Protein product: CASSPAGTGANYGYTF. The genes are TRBV12-3 or TRBV12-4 and TRBJ1-2, with 10 bases fitting TRBD1. Losses at the gene ends were 5 bases for V and 0 bases for J; bases not matched to a gene: 6. This CDR3 has 16 residues.

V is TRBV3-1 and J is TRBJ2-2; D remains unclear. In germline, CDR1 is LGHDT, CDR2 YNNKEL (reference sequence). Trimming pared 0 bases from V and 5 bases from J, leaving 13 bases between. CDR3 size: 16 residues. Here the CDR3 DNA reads TGTGCCAGCAGCCAAGAAAGGCTCTTATCTACCGGGGAGCTGTTTTTT. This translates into CASSQERLLSTGELFF.

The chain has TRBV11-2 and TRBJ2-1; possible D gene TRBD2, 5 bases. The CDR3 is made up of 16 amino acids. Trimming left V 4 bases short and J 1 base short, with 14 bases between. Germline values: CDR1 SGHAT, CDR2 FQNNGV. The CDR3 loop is CASSSTRSGSYNEQFF. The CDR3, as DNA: TGTGCCAGCAGCTCGACTCGCTCGGGGTCCTACAATGAGCAGTTCTTC.

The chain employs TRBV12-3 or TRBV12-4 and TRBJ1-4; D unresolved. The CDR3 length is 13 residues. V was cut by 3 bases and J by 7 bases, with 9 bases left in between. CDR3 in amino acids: CASSLSGVEKLFF. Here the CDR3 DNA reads TGTGCCAGCAGTTTGTCTGGGGTTGAAAAACTGTTTTTT.

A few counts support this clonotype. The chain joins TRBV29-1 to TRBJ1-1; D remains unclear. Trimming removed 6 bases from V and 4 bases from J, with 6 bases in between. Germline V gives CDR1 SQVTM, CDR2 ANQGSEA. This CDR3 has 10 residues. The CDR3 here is CSVATTEAFF. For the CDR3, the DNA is TGCAGCGTGGCGACCACTGAAGCTTTCTTT. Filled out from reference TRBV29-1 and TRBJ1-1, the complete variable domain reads SAVISQKPSRDICQRGTSLTIQCQVDSQVTMMFWYRQQPGQSLTLIATANQGSEATYESGFVIDKFPISRPNLTFSTLTVSNMSPEDSSIYLCSVATTEAFFGQGTRLTVV.

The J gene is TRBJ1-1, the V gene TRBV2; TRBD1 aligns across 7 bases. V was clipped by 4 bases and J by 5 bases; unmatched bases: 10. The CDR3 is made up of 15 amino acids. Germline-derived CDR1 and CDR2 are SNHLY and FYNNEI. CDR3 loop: CASSGRQGWDTEAFF. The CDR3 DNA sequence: TGTGCCAGCAGTGGAAGACAGGGATGGGATACTGAAGCTTTCTTT.

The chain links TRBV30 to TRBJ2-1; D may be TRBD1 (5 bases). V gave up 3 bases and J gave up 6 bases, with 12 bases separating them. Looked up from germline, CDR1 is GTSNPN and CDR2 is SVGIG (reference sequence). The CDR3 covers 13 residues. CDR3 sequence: CAWRWGGSNEQFF. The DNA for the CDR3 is TGTGCCTGGAGGTGGGGCGGAAGCAATGAGCAGTTCTTC.

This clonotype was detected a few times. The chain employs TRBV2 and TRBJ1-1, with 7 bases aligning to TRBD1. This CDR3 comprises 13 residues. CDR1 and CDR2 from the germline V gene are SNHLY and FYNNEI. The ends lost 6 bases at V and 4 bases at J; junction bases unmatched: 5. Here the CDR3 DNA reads TGTGCCAGCAGCGAGAACAGGGGCACTGAAGCTTTCTTT. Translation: CASSENRGTEAFF.

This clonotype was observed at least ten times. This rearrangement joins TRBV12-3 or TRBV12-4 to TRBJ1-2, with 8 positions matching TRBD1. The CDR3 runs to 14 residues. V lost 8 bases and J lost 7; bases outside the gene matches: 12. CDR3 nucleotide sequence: TGTGCCAGCCAAAGTTCCGGCAGGGGGCTTGGCTACACCTTC. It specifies CASQSSGRGLGYTF.

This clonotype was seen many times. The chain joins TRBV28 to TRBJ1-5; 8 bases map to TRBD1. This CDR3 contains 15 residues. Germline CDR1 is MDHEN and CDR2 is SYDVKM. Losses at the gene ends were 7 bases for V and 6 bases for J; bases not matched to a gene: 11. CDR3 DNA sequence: TGTGCCAGCACCATAAGGACAGGGTTTCGTCAGCCCCAGCATTTT. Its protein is CASTIRTGFRQPQHF. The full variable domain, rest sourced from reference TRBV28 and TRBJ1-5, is DVKVTQSSRYLVKRTGEKVFLECVQDMDHENMFWYRQDPGLGLRLIYFSYDVKMKEKGDIPEGYSVSREKKERFSLILESASTNQTSMYLCASTIRTGFRQPQHFGDGTRLSIL.

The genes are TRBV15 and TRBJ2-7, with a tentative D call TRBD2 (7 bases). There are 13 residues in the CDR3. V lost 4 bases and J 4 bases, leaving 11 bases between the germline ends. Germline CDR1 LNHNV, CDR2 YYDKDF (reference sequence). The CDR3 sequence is CATSTGEGYEQYF. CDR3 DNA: TGTGCCACCAGCACAGGGGAGGGATACGAGCAGTACTTC. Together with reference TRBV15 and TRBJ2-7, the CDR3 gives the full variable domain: DAMVIQNPRYQVTQFGKPVTLSCSQTLNHNVMYWYQQKSSQAPKLLFHYYDKDFNNEADTPDNFQSRRPNTSFCFLDIRSPGLGDTAMYLCATSTGEGYEQYFGPGTRLTVT.

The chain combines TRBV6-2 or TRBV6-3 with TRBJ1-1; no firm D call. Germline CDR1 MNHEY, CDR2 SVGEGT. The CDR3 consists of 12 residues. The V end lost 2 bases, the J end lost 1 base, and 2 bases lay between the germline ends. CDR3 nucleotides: TGTGCCAGCAGTTACAAGAACACTGAAGCTTTCTTT. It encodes CASSYKNTEAFF.

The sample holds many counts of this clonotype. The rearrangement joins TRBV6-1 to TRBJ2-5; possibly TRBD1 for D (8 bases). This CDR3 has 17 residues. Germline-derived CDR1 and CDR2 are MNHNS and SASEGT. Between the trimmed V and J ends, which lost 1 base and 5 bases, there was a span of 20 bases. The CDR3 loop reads CASSEVQQGGTHETQYF. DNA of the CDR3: TGTGCCAGCAGTGAAGTCCAACAGGGGGGGACGCATGAGACCCAGTACTTC.

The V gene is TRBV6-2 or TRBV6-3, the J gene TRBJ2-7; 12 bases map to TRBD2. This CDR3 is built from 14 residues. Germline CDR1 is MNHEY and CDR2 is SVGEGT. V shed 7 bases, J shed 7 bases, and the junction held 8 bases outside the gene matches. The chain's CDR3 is CASKRLAGDGEQYF. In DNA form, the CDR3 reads TGTGCCAGCAAAAGACTAGCGGGGGATGGGGAGCAGTACTTC.

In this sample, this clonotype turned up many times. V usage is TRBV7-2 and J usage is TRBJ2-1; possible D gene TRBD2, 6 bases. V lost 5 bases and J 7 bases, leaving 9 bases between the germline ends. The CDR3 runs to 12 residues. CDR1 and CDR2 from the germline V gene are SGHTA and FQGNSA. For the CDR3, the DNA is TGTGCCAGCAGCGTTGGAGGGAATGAGCAGTTCTTC. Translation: CASSVGGNEQFF.

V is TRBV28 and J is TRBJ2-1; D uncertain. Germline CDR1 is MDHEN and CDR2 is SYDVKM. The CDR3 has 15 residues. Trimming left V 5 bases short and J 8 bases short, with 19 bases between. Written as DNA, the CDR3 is TGTGCCAGCAGTCCCCCTGGCAGCCCCATGGATGAGCAGTTCTTC. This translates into CASSPPGSPMDEQFF.

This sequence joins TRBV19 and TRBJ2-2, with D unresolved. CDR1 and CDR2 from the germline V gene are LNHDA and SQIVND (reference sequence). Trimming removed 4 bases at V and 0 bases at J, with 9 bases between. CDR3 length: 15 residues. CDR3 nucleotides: TGTGCCAGTAGTACTTCACCCGCGAACACCGGGGAGCTGTTTTTT. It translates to CASSTSPANTGELFF.

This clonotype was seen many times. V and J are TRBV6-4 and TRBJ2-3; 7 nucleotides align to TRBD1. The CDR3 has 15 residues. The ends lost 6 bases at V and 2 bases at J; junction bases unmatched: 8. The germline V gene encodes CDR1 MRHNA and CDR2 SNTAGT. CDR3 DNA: TGTGCCAGCAGATCGACAGGGCTGGACACAGATACGCAGTATTTT. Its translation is CASRSTGLDTDTQYF.

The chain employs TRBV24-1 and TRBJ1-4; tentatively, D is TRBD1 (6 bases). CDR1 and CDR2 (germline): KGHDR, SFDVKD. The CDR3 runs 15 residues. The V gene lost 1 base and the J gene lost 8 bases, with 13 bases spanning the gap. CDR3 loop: CATSDFGGLGEKLFF. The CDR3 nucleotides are TGTGCCACCAGTGATTTTGGGGGGCTCGGAGAAAAACTGTTTTTT.

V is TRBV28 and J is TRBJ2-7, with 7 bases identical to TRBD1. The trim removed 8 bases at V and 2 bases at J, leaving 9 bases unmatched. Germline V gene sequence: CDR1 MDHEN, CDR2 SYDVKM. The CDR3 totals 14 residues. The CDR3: CASGLPGQTYEQYF. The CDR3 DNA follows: TGTGCCAGCGGACTCCCGGGACAGACCTACGAGCAGTACTTC.

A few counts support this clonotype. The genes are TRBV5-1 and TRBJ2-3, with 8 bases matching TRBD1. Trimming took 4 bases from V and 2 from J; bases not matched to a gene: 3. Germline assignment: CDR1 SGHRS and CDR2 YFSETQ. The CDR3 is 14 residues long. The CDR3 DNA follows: TGCGCCAGCAGCGTCAGGGGGCACACAGATACGCAGTATTTT. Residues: CASSVRGHTDTQYF.

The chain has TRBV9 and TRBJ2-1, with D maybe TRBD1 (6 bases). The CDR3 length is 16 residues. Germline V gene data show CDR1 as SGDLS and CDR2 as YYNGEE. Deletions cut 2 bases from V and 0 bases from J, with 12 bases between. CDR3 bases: TGTGCCAGCAGCGTGGCGGACAGTAGCTCCTACAATGAGCAGTTCTTC. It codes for CASSVADSSSYNEQFF.

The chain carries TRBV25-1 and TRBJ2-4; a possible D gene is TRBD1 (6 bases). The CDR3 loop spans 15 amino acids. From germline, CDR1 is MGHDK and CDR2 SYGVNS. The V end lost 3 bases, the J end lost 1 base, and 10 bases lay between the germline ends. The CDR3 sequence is CASSEEQGAKNIQYF. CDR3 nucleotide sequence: TGTGCCAGCAGTGAGGAACAGGGCGCCAAAAACATTCAGTACTTC.

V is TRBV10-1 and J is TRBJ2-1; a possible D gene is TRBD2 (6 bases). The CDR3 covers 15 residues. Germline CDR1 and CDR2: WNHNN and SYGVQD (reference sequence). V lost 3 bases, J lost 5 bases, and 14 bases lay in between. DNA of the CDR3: TGCGCCAGCAGTGATTATATTCCGGGGGACAATGAGCAGTTCTTC. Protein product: CASSDYIPGDNEQFF.

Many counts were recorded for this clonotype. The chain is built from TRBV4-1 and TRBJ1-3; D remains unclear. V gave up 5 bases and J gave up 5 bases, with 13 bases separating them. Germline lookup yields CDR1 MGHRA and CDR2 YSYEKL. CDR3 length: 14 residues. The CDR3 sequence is CASSRIYDRNTIYF. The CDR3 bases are TGCGCCAGCAGCAGAATCTACGACCGAAACACCATATATTTT.